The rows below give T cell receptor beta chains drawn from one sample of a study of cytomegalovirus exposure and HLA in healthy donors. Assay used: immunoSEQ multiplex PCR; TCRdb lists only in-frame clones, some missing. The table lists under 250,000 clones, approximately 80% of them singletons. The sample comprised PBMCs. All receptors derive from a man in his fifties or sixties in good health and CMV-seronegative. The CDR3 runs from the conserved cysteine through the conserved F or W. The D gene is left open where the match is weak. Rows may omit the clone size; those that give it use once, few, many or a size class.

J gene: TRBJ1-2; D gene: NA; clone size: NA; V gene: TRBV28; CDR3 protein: CASSLKNYGYTF; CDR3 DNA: TGTGCCAGCAGTCTAAAGAATTATGGCTACACCTTC
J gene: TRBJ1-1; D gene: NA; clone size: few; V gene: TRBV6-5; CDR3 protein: CASSSGTTNTEAFF; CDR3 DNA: TGTGCCAGCAGCTCTGGGACAACAAACACTGAAGCTTTCTTT
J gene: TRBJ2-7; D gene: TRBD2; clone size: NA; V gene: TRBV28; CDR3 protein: CASSLTSGPAYEQYF; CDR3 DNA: TGTGCCAGCAGTCTTACTAGCGGGCCCGCCTACGAGCAGTACTTC
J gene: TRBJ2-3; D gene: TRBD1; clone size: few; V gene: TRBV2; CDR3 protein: CASSPTGNTQYF; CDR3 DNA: TGTGCCAGCAGCCCGACAGGGAATACGCAGTATTTT
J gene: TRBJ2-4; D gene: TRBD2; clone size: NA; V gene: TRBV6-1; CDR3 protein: CASSGGLAGTDGIQYF; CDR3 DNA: TGTGCCAGCAGTGGAGGGCTAGCGGGAACCGATGGCATTCAGTACTTC
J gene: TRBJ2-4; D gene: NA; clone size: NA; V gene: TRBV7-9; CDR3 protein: CASSLPGETKNIQYF; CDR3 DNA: TGTGCCAGCAGCTTACCAGGGGAGACCAAAAACATTCAGTACTTC
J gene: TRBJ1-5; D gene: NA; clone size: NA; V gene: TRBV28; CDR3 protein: CASSLRAGGVQPQHF; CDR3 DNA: TGTGCCAGCAGTTTACGGGCGGGAGGGGTTCAGCCCCAGCATTTT
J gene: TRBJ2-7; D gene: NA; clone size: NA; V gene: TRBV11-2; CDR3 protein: CASSLGTLLYF; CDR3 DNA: TGTGCCAGCAGCTTAGGGACACTCCTGTACTTC
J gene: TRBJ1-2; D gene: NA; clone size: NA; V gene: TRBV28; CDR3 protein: CASSQFTASAGYGYTF; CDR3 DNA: TGTGCCAGCAGTCAGTTTACGGCCTCTGCGGGCTATGGCTACACCTTC
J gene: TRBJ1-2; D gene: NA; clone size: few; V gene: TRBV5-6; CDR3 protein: CASSLAYSNYGYTF; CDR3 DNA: TGTGCCAGCAGCTTGGCCTACAGCAACTATGGCTACACCTTC
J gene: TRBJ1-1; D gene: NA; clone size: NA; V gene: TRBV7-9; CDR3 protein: CASSLPVLNTEAFF; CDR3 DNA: TGTGCCAGCAGCTTACCGGTCCTGAACACTGAAGCTTTCTTT
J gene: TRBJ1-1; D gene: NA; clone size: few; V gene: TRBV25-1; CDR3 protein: CASSEVVAAGNTEAFF; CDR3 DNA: TGTGCCAGCAGTGAAGTAGTGGCGGCGGGTAACACTGAAGCTTTCTTT
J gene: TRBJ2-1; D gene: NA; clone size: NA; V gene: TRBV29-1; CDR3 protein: CSVEGFTEYNEQFF; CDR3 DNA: TGCAGCGTTGAAGGCTTTACAGAATACAATGAGCAGTTCTTC
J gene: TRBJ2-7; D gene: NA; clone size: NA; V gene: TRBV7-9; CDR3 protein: CASSLQQGREQYF; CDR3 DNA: TGTGCCAGCAGCTTACAACAGGGTCGGGAGCAGTACTTC
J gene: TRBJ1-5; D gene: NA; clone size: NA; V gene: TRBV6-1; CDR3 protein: CASRLQGRGNQPQHF; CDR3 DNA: TGTGCCAGCAGATTACAGGGTCGAGGAAATCAGCCCCAGCATTTT
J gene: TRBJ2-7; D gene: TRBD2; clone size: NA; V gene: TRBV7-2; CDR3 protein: CASSLGSGSSYEQYF; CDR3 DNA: TGTGCCAGCAGCTTAGGTAGCGGGAGCTCCTACGAGCAGTACTTC
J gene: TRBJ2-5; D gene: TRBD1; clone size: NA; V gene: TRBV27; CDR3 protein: CASSWTGGEQYF; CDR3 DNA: TGTGCCAGCAGTTGGACAGGGGGTGAGCAGTACTTC
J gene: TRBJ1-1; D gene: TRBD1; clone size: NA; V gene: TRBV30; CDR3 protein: CAWSGQGVKTEAFF; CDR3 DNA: TGTGCCTGGAGTGGACAGGGGGTAAAAACTGAAGCTTTCTTT
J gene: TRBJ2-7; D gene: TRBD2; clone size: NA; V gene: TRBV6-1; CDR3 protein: CASGTSGSYGQYF; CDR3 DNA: TGTGCCAGCGGGACTAGCGGCTCCTACGGGCAGTACTTC
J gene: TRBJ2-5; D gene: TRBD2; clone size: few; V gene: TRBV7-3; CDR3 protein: CASSFISGRGETQYF; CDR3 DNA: TGTGCCAGCAGCTTCATTAGCGGGAGAGGGGAGACCCAGTACTTC
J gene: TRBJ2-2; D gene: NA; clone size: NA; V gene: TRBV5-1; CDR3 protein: CASSLVPHGELFF; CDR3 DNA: TGCGCCAGCAGCTTGGTTCCCCACGGGGAGCTGTTTTTT
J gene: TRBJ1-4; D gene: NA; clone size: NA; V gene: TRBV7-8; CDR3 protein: CASRKNQGTSNEKLFF; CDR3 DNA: TGTGCCAGCAGAAAAAACCAGGGAACTTCTAATGAAAAACTGTTTTTT
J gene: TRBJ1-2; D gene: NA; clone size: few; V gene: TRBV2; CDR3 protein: CASTTEPGSDGYTF; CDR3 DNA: TGTGCCAGCACCACCGAACCGGGATCGGATGGCTACACCTTC
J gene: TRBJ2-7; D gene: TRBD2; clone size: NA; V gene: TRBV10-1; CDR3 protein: CASSETSATYEQYF; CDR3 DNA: TGCGCCAGCAGTGAAACTAGCGCGACCTACGAGCAGTACTTC
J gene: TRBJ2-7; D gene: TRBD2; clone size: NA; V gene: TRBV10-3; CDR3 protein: CAISNSGRAHEQYF; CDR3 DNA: TGTGCCATCAGTAATAGCGGGAGGGCCCACGAGCAGTACTTC
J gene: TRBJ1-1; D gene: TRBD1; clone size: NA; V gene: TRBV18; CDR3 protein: CASSRDSINTEAFF; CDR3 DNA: TGTGCCAGCTCTCGGGACAGCATAAACACTGAAGCTTTCTTT